The 2 T cell receptor beta chains reported below all come from one sample, sequenced in a study of PD-1 blockade in classical Hodgkin lymphoma. Relapse after autologous stem cell transplantation occurred in every patient, and brentuximab vedotin exposure varied. Clones were sequenced by immunoSEQ multiplex PCR, and TCRdb holds only the in-frame ones, with some missing. The repertoire holds more than 70,000 clones, over 90% seen once, with roughly 2.6% in the top ten. Sample: peripheral blood mononuclear cells (PBMCs), taken before the second cycle of nivolumab. The receptors derive from a human donor with classical Hodgkin lymphoma.

J is TRBJ1-2 and V is TRBV28; D call uncertain. With 9 bases removed from V and 6 bases from J, the gap between germline ends came to 20 bases. Germline lookup yields CDR1 MDHEN and CDR2 SYDVKM. The CDR3 has 14 residues. CDR3 loop: CASHGVVGSNGYTF. In DNA, the CDR3 is TGTGCCAGTCATGGTGTAGTGGGTTCTAATGGCTACACCTTC.

The V gene is TRBV2, the J gene TRBJ1-1, with D hard to call. The CDR3 has 14 amino acids. V lost 2 bases and J lost 0, with 7 bases in between. From germline, CDR1 is SNHLY and CDR2 FYNNEI. CDR3 nucleotides: TGTGCCAGCAGTGAAATAGGGATGAACACTGAAGCTTTCTTT. Its translation is CASSEIGMNTEAFF.